This is a list of T cell receptor beta chains from one sample in a study of blood T cells in healthy people across ages. TCRdb passed the 5' RACE reads through MiXCR, listing each CDR3 protein once. The top ten hold about 3.9% of the sample, which has about 570,000 distinct CDR3 sequences, about 29% seen once. In addition, the sample was reused for a study of T cells of mothers and their children.

Sequencing was done on a sample of blood. Receptor source: a boy younger than 10 in good health. The CDR3 runs from the conserved cysteine through the conserved F or W. A D gene is named only where the DNA matches it firmly. Clone size is stated in some rows and not others, as once, few, many or a class when expanded.

TRBJ2-3	TRBV4-2	-	-	TGTGCCAGCAGCCAACTAGAAGGCCCCGCAGATACGCAGTATTTT	CASSQLEGPADTQYF
TRBJ2-5	TRBV3-1	-	TRBD1	TGTGCCAGCAGCCAGCTACAGGGGGCTGGAAAAGAGACCCAGTACTTC	CASSQLQGAGKETQYF
TRBJ1-2	TRBV7-9	-	-	TGTGCCAGCAGCTTAACGAGCAGGGATGGCTACACCTTC	CASSLTSRDGYTF
TRBJ1-6	TRBV10-3	-	-	TGTGCCATCAGTGAGAAACAGTCACCTTCACCCCTCCACTTT	CAISEKQSPSPLHF
TRBJ2-7	TRBV20-1	-	-	TGCAGTGCTAGATCTGACGATTCTCGCTACGAGCAGTACTTC	CSARSDDSRYEQYF
TRBJ1-1	TRBV7-8	-	TRBD1	TGTGCCAGCAGCCCGGGGACAGGCAATAGGGAAGCTTTCTTT	CASSPGTGNREAFF
TRBJ2-7	TRBV30	-	TRBD1	TGTGCCTGGTCCACCGGGACAGTATTCTACGAGCAGTACTTC	CAWSTGTVFYEQYF
TRBJ2-7	TRBV5-1	few	-	TGCGCCAGCAGCTTTTCCGGAGGGGGTAAGAGCTCCTACGAGCAGTACTTC	CASSFSGGGKSSYEQYF
TRBJ2-5	TRBV18	-	-	TGTGCCAGCTCACGTTTCGTCGAGGAGACCCAGTACTTC	CASSRFVEETQYF
TRBJ2-3	TRBV12-5	-	TRBD1	TGTGCTAGTGGTTTTTATCTGCCCCGGACAGGCCGCACAGATACGCAGTATTTT	CASGFYLPRTGRTDTQYF
TRBJ2-4	TRBV5-1	few	-	TGCGCCAGCAGCTTCGGGATCAGCGCGGGGTTTAGCAAAAACATTCAGTACTTC	CASSFGISAGFSKNIQYF
TRBJ1-6	TRBV2	few	-	TGTGCCAGCCTAGACCCCACAGGGTTATATTCACCCCTCCACTTT	CASLDPTGLYSPLHF
TRBJ2-6	TRBV6-1	-	-	TGTGCCAGCAGTGAAGCGGGGTCCAACGTCCTGACTTTC	CASSEAGSNVLTF
TRBJ2-1	TRBV5-1	-	-	TGCGCCAGCAGCTTGGATGATTACAATGAGCAGTTCTTC	CASSLDDYNEQFF
TRBJ2-7	TRBV7-9	-	TRBD2	TGTGCCAGCAGCTTAGCGCTGGGACTAGCGCGCTCCTACGAGCAGTACTTC	CASSLALGLARSYEQYF
TRBJ2-2	TRBV4-1	-	TRBD2	TGCGCCAGCAGCATAAGCGGGAGTACCACCGGGGAGCTGTTTTTT	CASSISGSTTGELFF
TRBJ2-3	TRBV13	few	-	TGTGCCAGCAGCTTGAAGGACAGAATCACAGATGCGCAGTATTTT	CASSLKDRITDAQYF
TRBJ1-1	TRBV12-3/TRBV12-4	-	-	TGTGCCAGCAGTTTAGGGACTCCCACAGAAGCTTTCTTT	CASSLGTPTEAFF